The T cell receptor (beta chain) described here comes from a study of blood T cells in healthy people across ages. Trimming left V 0 bases short and J 7 bases short, with 12 bases between. The CDR3 is 14 residues long. Germline V lookup: CDR1 LGHNA, CDR2 YSLEER. The authors ran a second PCR of about 7 to 11 cycles using a sample-barcoded 5' primer and a J-beta primer mix. TCRdb re-called the 5' RACE reads through MiXCR, storing one row per CDR3 protein. The table records 650,000 to 800,000 distinct CDR3 sequences, about 42% of them present only once. This clonotype was picked up many times. The sequence derives from a man in his sixties in good health. Sequenced: blood. This sequence joins TRBV4-3 and TRBJ2-5; D is undetermined. The CDR3: CASSQDILTWTQYF. Here the CDR3 DNA reads TGCGCCAGCAGCCAAGACATCCTAACTTGGACCCAGTACTTC.